This T cell receptor (beta chain) was identified during a study of response to subunit inactivated influenza vaccine. Findings of the study overall: Authors suggested seasonal influenza vaccinations each recruit few new T cells.

This clonotype was counted ten times or more. What it recognizes is unknown. TCRdb fed the RT-PCR reads into MiXCR, producing one record per CDR3 protein. The profile covers 150,000 or so distinct CDR3 sequences, with around 10% appearing a single time and roughly 40% taken by the ten largest. The CDR3 has 16 residues. V was shortened by 5 bases and J by 4 bases, with 15 bases between the two germline ends. Germline assignment: CDR1 LGHNA and CDR2 YSLEER. The V gene is TRBV4-3, the J gene TRBJ1-6; no reliable D call. The sequence was obtained from a man aged 50 to 75 who received an inactivated influenza vaccine. The source material was CD8+ T cells sorted from PBMCs, sampled around 25 months after vaccination. CDR3 sequence: CASSASVSSYNSPLHF. As DNA, the CDR3 is TGCGCCAGCAGCGCCAGTGTGAGTTCTTATAATTCACCCCTCCACTTT.